These 28 T cell receptor beta chains share one sample of origin, sequenced in a study of T cell responses to AZD1222 COVID-19 vaccine. Assay: immunoSEQ multiplex PCR; the TCRdb copy retains only in-frame clones and omits some. The repertoire holds approximately 89,000 clones, with 80% to 95% as singletons. The starting material was peripheral blood, obtained 28 days after the second AZD1222 dose. The origin of the receptors is an adult who received the AZD1222 COVID-19 vaccine.

This clone was detected only a few times. The chain uses TRBV6-4 and TRBJ2-3; 11 bases line up with TRBD2. This CDR3 has 15 amino acids. Germline CDR1 and CDR2: MRHNA and SNTAGT. The ends lost 0 bases at V and 4 bases at J; junction bases unmatched: 0. CDR3 in amino acids: CASSDSLAGADTQYF. The CDR3 DNA sequence: TGTGCCAGCAGTGACTCACTAGCGGGGGCAGATACGCAGTATTTT.

This chain uses TRBV3-1 (or the pseudogene TRBV3-2) with TRBJ2-2, with D tentatively TRBD2 (5 bases). This CDR3 contains 15 residues. V lost 2 bases and J lost 8, with 15 bases in between. CDR1 LGHDT and CDR2 YNNKEL come from the germline V gene (reference sequence). The CDR3: CASSQRAAQGGELFF. CDR3 DNA sequence: TGTGCCAGCAGCCAAAGAGCGGCCCAAGGGGGGGAGCTGTTTTTT.

This clone was recorded a few times. CDR3 residues: CASSLTPNTEAFF. The CDR3 DNA follows: TGTGCCAGCAGTCTTACACCGAACACTGAAGCTTTCTTT. The genes are TRBV6-5 and TRBJ1-1; unclear D gene. This CDR3 comprises 13 residues. Looked up from germline, CDR1 is MNHEY and CDR2 is SVGAGI. The V end lost 5 bases, the J end lost 1 base, and 8 bases lay between the germline ends.

The rearrangement uses TRBV19 and TRBJ2-5; 7 bases align to TRBD2. The CDR3 spans 13 residues. V was pared by 1 base and J by 5 bases, with 1 base of the junction left unmatched. Germline V CDR1 and CDR2: LNHDA, SQIVND (reference sequence). CDR3 in amino acids: CASSIVGGETQYF. The CDR3 nucleotides read TGTGCCAGTAGTATAGTGGGAGGGGAGACCCAGTACTTC.

The chain is built from TRBV9 and TRBJ2-2; 10 bases are a match to TRBD2. Germline V gene lookup returns CDR1 SGDLS and CDR2 YYNGEE. The CDR3 consists of 20 residues. V dropped 1 base and J dropped 2; count of bases not matched to a gene: 14. CDR3 sequence: CASSVSTPSSGRLNTGELFF. The CDR3 DNA reads as TGTGCCAGCAGCGTAAGCACCCCCTCTAGCGGGAGACTCAACACCGGGGAGCTGTTTTTT. The full variable domain, rest sourced from reference TRBV9 and TRBJ2-2, is DSGVTQTPKHLITATGQRVTLRCSPRSGDLSVYWYQQSLDQGLQFLIQYYNGEERAKGNILERFSAQQFPDLHSELNLSSLELGDSALYFCASSVSTPSSGRLNTGELFFGEGSRLTVL.

V and J are TRBV7-9 and TRBJ2-1; TRBD2 matches at 7 bases. CDR1 and CDR2 (germline): SEHNR, FQNEAQ (reference sequence). Losses at the gene ends were 5 bases for V and 3 bases for J; bases not matched to a gene: 7. This CDR3 has 15 residues. Written as DNA, the CDR3 is TGTGCCAGCAGCGGGGACTATCGCATCTACAATGAGCAGTTCTTC. Its translation is CASSGDYRIYNEQFF.

This clone has just a few counts. The genes are TRBV6-4 and TRBJ2-1; TRBD2 matches at 7 bases. This CDR3 contains 15 residues. The germline gives CDR1 MRHNA, CDR2 SNTAGT. V shed 3 bases, J shed 7 bases, and the junction held 9 bases outside the gene matches. The DNA of the CDR3 is TGTGCCAGCAGTGAACATGGCGGGAGTAATAATGAGCAGTTCTTC. Protein sequence: CASSEHGGSNNEQFF.

This clone was found once. The chain uses TRBV12-5 and TRBJ2-3; D possibly corresponds to TRBD2 (6 bases). CDR1 is LGHNT, CDR2 FRNRAP, per germline. The length of the CDR3 is 17 residues. V was clipped by 1 base and J by 10 bases, with 24 bases between them. CDR3 loop: CASGLAWDSPGTEPQYF. DNA of the CDR3: TGTGCTAGTGGTTTGGCATGGGACTCCCCTGGCACGGAGCCGCAGTATTTT. The full variable domain, in which reference TRBV12-5 and TRBJ2-3 provide the parts outside the CDR3, is DARVTQTPRHKVTEMGQEVTMRCQPILGHNTVFWYRQTMMQGLELLAYFRNRAPLDDSGMPKDRFSAEMPDATLATLKIQPSEPRDSAVYFCASGLAWDSPGTEPQYFGPGTRLTVL.

J is TRBJ2-7 and V is TRBV6-1; TRBD1 agrees at 9 bases. Trimming took 3 bases from V and 2 from J; bases not matched to a gene: 5. This CDR3 is built from 15 residues. Germline assignment: CDR1 MNHNS and CDR2 SASEGT. The CDR3 nucleotides read TGTGCCAGCAGTGAGGCACAGGGGGCTACCTACGAGCAGTACTTC. This translates into CASSEAQGATYEQYF.

The rearrangement uses TRBV7-2 and TRBJ1-5; TRBD1 matches at 10 bases. The junction had 7 bases not matched to a gene; V was cut back by 5 bases and J by 6 bases. Germline CDR1 SGHTA, CDR2 FQGNSA. The CDR3 totals 15 residues. The CDR3 region is CASSRGQGTTQPQHF. CDR3 nucleotide sequence: TGTGCCAGCAGCCGGGGACAGGGGACCACTCAGCCCCAGCATTTT.

J is TRBJ1-1 and V is TRBV7-3; D gene ambiguous. The CDR3 has 13 residues. V was shortened by 3 bases and J by 8 bases, with 13 bases between the two germline ends. Germline V gene sequence: CDR1 SGHTA, CDR2 FQGTGA. The CDR3 loop is CASSLTIGQEAFF. CDR3 bases: TGTGCCAGCAGCTTGACCATCGGGCAGGAAGCTTTCTTT.

This clone was recorded only once. V gene TRBV18 combines with J gene TRBJ1-2, with no clear D. The CDR3 has 12 residues. V lost 4 bases and J 7 bases, leaving 10 bases between the germline ends. Germline V gene lookup returns CDR1 KGHSH and CDR2 LQKENI. The CDR3 loop is CASSQLGLGYTF. As DNA, the CDR3 is TGTGCCAGCTCACAGTTAGGGCTTGGCTACACCTTC.

The chain is built from TRBV19 and TRBJ2-7, with TRBD2 matching 11 bases. The CDR3 totals 15 residues. The V segment lost 4 bases and the J segment 3 bases; nucleotides outside the gene matches: 5. Germline V CDR1 and CDR2: LNHDA, SQIVND (reference sequence). The CDR3 DNA reads as TGTGCCAGTAGTACTCTAGCGGGGGGTTTCTACGAGCAGTACTTC. Translating gives CASSTLAGGFYEQYF.

The table lists this clone with a few counts. Other nucleotide sequences from this sample produce the same CDR3. The rearrangement links TRBV18 to TRBJ1-4; TRBD1 is a possible D gene (5 bases). The germline gives CDR1 KGHSH, CDR2 LQKENI. This CDR3 is 14 amino acids long. The V and J ends lost 1 base and 7 bases respectively, with 10 bases between them. The CDR3 DNA follows: TGTGCCAGCTCACCACGTGGGAGGGGTGAAAAACTGTTTTTT. It encodes CASSPRGRGEKLFF.

The chain recombines TRBV24-1 with TRBJ2-1; TRBD2 matches 9 bases. V shed 4 bases, J shed 0 bases, and the junction held 12 bases outside the gene matches. Germline V gene lookup returns CDR1 KGHDR and CDR2 SFDVKD. The CDR3 covers 19 residues. CDR3 nucleotides: TGTGCCACCAGTGACACCCGGGCGACTAGCGGTAGCTCCTACAATGAGCAGTTCTTC. It translates to CATSDTRATSGSSYNEQFF.

The chain couples TRBV5-5 to TRBJ1-1; unclear D gene. Germline V gene lookup returns CDR1 SGHKS and CDR2 YYEKEE (reference sequence). Trimming shortened V by 0 bases and J by 5 bases, and 11 bases separated the two germline ends. The CDR3 is 14 amino acids. In nucleotides, the CDR3 is TGTGCCAGCAGCTTGGGGCGGGCTTTGACTGAAGCTTTCTTT. Its protein is CASSLGRALTEAFF.

The chain joins TRBV12-3 or TRBV12-4 to TRBJ1-1, with a tentative D call TRBD1 (5 bases). This CDR3 has 13 residues. V was cut by 4 bases and J by 7 bases, with 13 bases left in between. The CDR3 DNA follows: TGTGCCAGCAGTTCCGACAGTACGGGTGAAGCTTTCTTT. Its protein product is CASSSDSTGEAFF.

The chain joins TRBV5-1 to TRBJ2-1, with TRBD2 matching over 7 bases. Germline CDR1 reads SGHRS; CDR2 reads YFSETQ. This CDR3 has 15 residues. J was trimmed by 5 bases and V by 2 bases; bases with no gene match: 7. CDR3 bases: TGCGCCAGCAGCTTTGGCGGGAGAGGGAACAATGAGCAGTTCTTC. Its protein product is CASSFGGRGNNEQFF.

The chain has TRBV28 and TRBJ2-7, with D unclear. Germline CDR1 MDHEN, CDR2 SYDVKM. CDR3 length equals 14 residues. V lost 3 bases to trimming and J lost 4 bases, with 13 bases between them. For the CDR3, the DNA is TGTGCCAGCAGTTTCACTATCTCCCCTTACGAGCAGTACTTC. Amino acid sequence: CASSFTISPYEQYF.

This chain connects TRBV30 to TRBJ2-5, with D perhaps TRBD2 (6 bases). Germline-derived CDR1 and CDR2 are GTSNPN and SVGIG (reference sequence). CDR3 length equals 15 residues. The V and J ends lost 7 bases and 0 bases respectively, with 18 bases between them. The CDR3 region has the DNA TGTGCCTCGGGAGCCCTGGGGAATTACCAAGAGACCCAGTACTTC. It encodes CASGALGNYQETQYF.

CDR3 region: CASSPLDRAPPEAFF. The CDR3 DNA is TGTGCCAGTAGCCCACTGGACAGGGCCCCTCCTGAAGCTTTCTTT. The chain couples TRBV19 to TRBJ1-1; 8 nucleotides align to TRBD1. The CDR3 contains 15 residues. Trimming removed 6 bases from V and 6 bases from J; junction bases left unmatched: 12. The germline V gene encodes CDR1 LNHDA and CDR2 SQIVND (reference sequence).

The chain joins TRBV27 to TRBJ2-5; perhaps TRBD1 as D (5 bases). The CDR3 is 15 amino acids. From germline, CDR1 is MNHEY and CDR2 SMNVEV (reference sequence). V was trimmed by 6 bases and J by 4 bases, leaving 18 bases between them. The CDR3 is CASSRQTSYRETQYF. The DNA of the CDR3 is TGTGCCAGCAGCCGACAGACCTCATACCGAGAGACCCAGTACTTC.

Concerning this clone: One end of the junction is discordant with germline, which a read error may explain. This chain connects TRBV11-2 to TRBJ2-7; D is uncertain. The germline gives CDR1 SGHAT, CDR2 FQNNGV. This CDR3 has 14 residues. CDR3 DNA: TGTGCCAGCAGCTCAACCCAAGGGCAGGCGGCCCCCAACTTC. Amino acids: CASSSTQGQAAPNF.

V usage is TRBV18 and J usage is TRBJ1-6; TRBD1 is a possible D gene (5 bases). Trimming removed 2 bases at V and 1 base at J, with 9 bases between. The germline V gene encodes CDR1 KGHSH and CDR2 LQKENI. CDR3 length: 16 residues. The CDR3 DNA follows: TGTGCCAGCTCACCAGCCCAGGGATCCTATAATTCACCCCTCCACTTT. It yields the protein CASSPAQGSYNSPLHF.

In DNA, the CDR3 is TGTGCCAGCAGCTTAGTGGGGTCAGAGACCCAGTACTTC. It specifies CASSLVGSETQYF. The rearrangement joins TRBV7-2 to TRBJ2-5; D gene ambiguous. Germline lookup yields CDR1 SGHTA and CDR2 FQGNSA. V dropped 1 base and J dropped 4 bases, with 7 bases sitting between them. The CDR3 is 13 amino acids.

V usage is TRBV18 and J usage is TRBJ1-2; TRBD1 agrees at 9 bases. Germline V CDR1 and CDR2: KGHSH, LQKENI. After removal of 4 bases from V and 4 bases from J, the junction contained 4 bases not matched to a gene. The CDR3 runs to 14 residues. The CDR3 region has the DNA TGTGCCAGCTCACGAGACAGGGGGGCCTATGGCTACACCTTC. This codes for CASSRDRGAYGYTF.

V is TRBV9 and J is TRBJ2-1; a possible D gene is TRBD1 (5 bases). Germline assignment: CDR1 SGDLS and CDR2 YYNGEE. Trimming removed 4 bases from V and 5 bases from J, with 10 bases in between. The CDR3 length is 13 residues. The CDR3 here is CASSLRQNNEQFF. CDR3 in DNA: TGTGCCAGCAGCCTAAGACAGAACAATGAGCAGTTCTTC.

The chain recombines TRBV7-2 with TRBJ2-2; D gene uncertain. The CDR3 consists of 16 residues. Trimming shortened V by 3 bases and J by 0 bases, and 11 bases separated the two germline ends. Germline V gene lookup returns CDR1 SGHTA and CDR2 FQGNSA. The CDR3 protein is CASSFGVSANTGELFF. The DNA for the CDR3 is TGTGCCAGCAGCTTTGGGGTATCCGCGAACACCGGGGAGCTGTTTTTT.